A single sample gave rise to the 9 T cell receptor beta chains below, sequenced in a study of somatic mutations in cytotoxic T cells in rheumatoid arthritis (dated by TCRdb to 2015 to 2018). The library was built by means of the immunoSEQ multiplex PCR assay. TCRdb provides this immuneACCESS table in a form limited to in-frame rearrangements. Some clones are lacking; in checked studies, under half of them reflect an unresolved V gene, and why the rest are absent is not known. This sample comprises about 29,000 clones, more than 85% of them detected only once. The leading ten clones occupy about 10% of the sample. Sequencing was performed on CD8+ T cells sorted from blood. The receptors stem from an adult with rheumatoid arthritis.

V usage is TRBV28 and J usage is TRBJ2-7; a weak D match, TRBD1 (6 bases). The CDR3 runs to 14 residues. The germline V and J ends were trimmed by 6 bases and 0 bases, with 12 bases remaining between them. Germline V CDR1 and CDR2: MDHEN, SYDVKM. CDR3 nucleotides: TGTGCCAGCAGGGGACAATCAAGCTCCTACGAGCAGTACTTC. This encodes CASRGQSSSYEQYF.

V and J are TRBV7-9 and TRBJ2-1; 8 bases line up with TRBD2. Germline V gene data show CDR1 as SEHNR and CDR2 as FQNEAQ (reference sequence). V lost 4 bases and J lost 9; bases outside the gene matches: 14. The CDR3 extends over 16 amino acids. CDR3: CASSSNSGNVYGEQFF. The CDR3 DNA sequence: TGTGCCAGCAGCTCTAATAGCGGGAACGTATACGGTGAGCAGTTCTTC.

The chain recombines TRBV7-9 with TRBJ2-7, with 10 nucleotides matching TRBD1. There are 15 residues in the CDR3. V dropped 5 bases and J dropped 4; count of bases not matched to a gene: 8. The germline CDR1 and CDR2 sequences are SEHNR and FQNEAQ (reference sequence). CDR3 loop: CASSSPGTGEYEQYF. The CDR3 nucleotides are TGTGCCAGCAGCAGCCCCGGGACAGGGGAATACGAGCAGTACTTC.

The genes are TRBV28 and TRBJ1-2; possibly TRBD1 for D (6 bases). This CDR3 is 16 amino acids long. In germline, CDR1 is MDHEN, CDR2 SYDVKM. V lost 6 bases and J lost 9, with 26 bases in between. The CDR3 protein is CASSTPGAHSQRSYTF. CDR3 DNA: TGTGCCAGCAGCACCCCAGGGGCCCATTCCCAACGAAGCTACACCTTC.

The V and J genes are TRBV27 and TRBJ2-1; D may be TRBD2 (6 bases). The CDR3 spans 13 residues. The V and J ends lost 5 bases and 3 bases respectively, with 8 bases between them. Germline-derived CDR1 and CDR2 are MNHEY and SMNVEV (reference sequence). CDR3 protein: CASSPGLYNEQFF. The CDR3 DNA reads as TGTGCCAGCAGTCCGGGACTCTACAATGAGCAGTTCTTC.

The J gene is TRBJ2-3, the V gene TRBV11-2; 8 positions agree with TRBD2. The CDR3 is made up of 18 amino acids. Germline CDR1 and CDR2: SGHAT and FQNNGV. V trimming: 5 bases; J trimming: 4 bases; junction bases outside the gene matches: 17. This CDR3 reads CASSHTREGVTLADTQYF. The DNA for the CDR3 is TGTGCCAGCAGCCACACACGGGAGGGCGTGACTTTGGCAGATACGCAGTATTTT.

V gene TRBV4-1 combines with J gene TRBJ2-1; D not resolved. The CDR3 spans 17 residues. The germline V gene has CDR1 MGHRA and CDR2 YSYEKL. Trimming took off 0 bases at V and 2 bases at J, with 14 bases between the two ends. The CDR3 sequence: CASSQDLDWTAYNEQFF. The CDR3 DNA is TGCGCCAGCAGCCAAGATCTCGACTGGACGGCCTACAATGAGCAGTTCTTC.

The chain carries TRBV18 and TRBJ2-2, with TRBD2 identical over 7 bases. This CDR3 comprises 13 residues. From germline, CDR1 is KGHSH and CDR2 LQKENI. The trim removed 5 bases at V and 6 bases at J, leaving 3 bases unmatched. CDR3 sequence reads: CASSSSGAGELFF. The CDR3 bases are TGTGCCAGCTCATCGAGCGGGGCCGGGGAGCTGTTTTTT.

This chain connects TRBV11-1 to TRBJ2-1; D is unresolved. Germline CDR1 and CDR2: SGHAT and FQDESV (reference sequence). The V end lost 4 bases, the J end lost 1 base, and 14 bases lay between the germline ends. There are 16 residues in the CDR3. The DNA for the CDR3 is TGTGCCAGCAGCTCTTACCCTACCGGGTCCTACAATGAGCAGTTCTTC. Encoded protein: CASSSYPTGSYNEQFF.